The 27 T cell receptor beta chains presented below share a single source sample, sequenced in a study of blood T cell repertoires in COVID-19. The method was immunoSEQ multiplex PCR; TCRdb's version includes in-frame clones alone and lacks a portion of them. The table includes about 130,000 clones, 88% detected once. The sequencing sample was made of peripheral blood. The receptors come from a man aged 50 or older with acute or convalescent COVID-19.

The V call is TRBV6-5, the J call TRBJ2-7; 7 nucleotides agree with TRBD1. The CDR3 runs 13 residues. J lost 7 bases, V lost 11 bases, and 14 bases had no gene match. Looked up from germline, CDR1 is MNHEY and CDR2 is SVGAGI. DNA for the CDR3: TGTGCCGCTGGTTTGGGACAGCCTGGGGAGCAGTACTTC. This codes for CAAGLGQPGEQYF.

V is TRBV5-5 and J is TRBJ1-5, with D tentatively TRBD1 (5 bases). CDR1 is SGHKS, CDR2 YYEKEE, per germline (reference sequence). The V end was cut by 2 bases, the J end by 5 bases, with 11 bases between. This CDR3 region has 14 residues. The CDR3 DNA reads as TGTGCCAGCAGCTTAGGGGCCCTGCATCAGCCCCAGCATTTT. It translates to CASSLGALHQPQHF.

The rearrangement uses TRBV9 and TRBJ2-6; D remains unclear. This CDR3 region has 14 residues. In germline, CDR1 is SGDLS, CDR2 YYNGEE. V lost 4 bases and J 0 bases, leaving 5 bases between the germline ends. The CDR3: CASSTSSGANVLTF. In DNA form, the CDR3 reads TGTGCCAGCAGCACCAGCTCTGGGGCCAACGTCCTGACTTTC.

This clone was counted a single time. The chain uses TRBV2 and TRBJ1-1; D uncertain. Germline-derived CDR1 and CDR2 are SNHLY and FYNNEI. The length of the CDR3 is 13 residues. The V end was cut by 7 bases, the J end by 5 bases, with 14 bases between. CDR3 nucleotides: TGTGCCAGCACCAGTATAGGAGTGACTGAAGCTTTCTTT. This gives the protein CASTSIGVTEAFF.

The chain combines TRBV29-1 with TRBJ1-5; D remains ambiguous. The length of the CDR3 is 12 residues. V was pared by 4 bases and J by 6 bases, with 10 bases between. The germline CDR1 and CDR2 sequences are SQVTM and ANQGSEA. The CDR3 DNA is TGCAGCGTTGGAGATGAGGGTCAGCCCCAGCATTTT. It translates to CSVGDEGQPQHF.

The chain carries TRBV27 and TRBJ1-5; D gene unclear. CDR3 size: 14 residues. The V gene's germline CDR1 is MNHEY and CDR2 SMNVEV (reference sequence). Trimming cost V 6 bases and J 7 bases, with 16 bases left between them. CDR3: CASSQEGPGQPQHF. The DNA for the CDR3 is TGTGCCAGCAGCCAGGAGGGTCCGGGGCAGCCCCAGCATTTT.

This chain uses TRBV15 with TRBJ1-1; D is unresolved. V was cut by 4 bases and J by 8 bases, with 11 bases left in between. The CDR3 totals 12 residues. Germline assignment: CDR1 LNHNV and CDR2 YYDKDF (reference sequence). For the CDR3, the DNA is TGTGCCACCAGCAAGGAGGTCGGGGAAGCTTTCTTT. Its translation: CATSKEVGEAFF.

V gene TRBV19 combines with J gene TRBJ1-5; the D gene is possibly TRBD1 (5 bases). The V gene lost 6 bases and the J gene lost 1 base, with 13 bases spanning the gap. Per the germline V gene, CDR1 is LNHDA and CDR2 is SQIVND (reference sequence). The CDR3 is 15 amino acids. The CDR3 bases are TGTGCCAGTAGCAGCACCAGGGTAAGCAATCAGCCCCAGCATTTT. Protein: CASSSTRVSNQPQHF.

The V gene is TRBV27, the J gene TRBJ2-2, with D possibly being TRBD1 (5 bases). Trimming took 6 bases from V and 5 from J, leaving 10 bases between them. CDR1 MNHEY and CDR2 SMNVEV come from the germline V gene (reference sequence). The CDR3 loop spans 13 amino acids. CDR3 in amino acids: CASRRQGTGELFF. The CDR3 nucleotides are TGTGCCAGCAGACGCCAGGGTACCGGGGAGCTGTTTTTT.

This chain uses TRBV4-2 with TRBJ2-4; 8 nucleotides agree with TRBD1. V was pared by 0 bases and J by 3 bases, with 10 bases of the junction left unmatched. The length of the CDR3 is 18 residues. Germline V lookup: CDR1 LGHNA, CDR2 YNFKEQ. The CDR3 reads CASSQDYPGGSGKNIQYF. CDR3 nucleotide sequence: TGTGCCAGCAGCCAAGATTATCCAGGGGGCTCCGGCAAAAACATTCAGTACTTC.

The genes are TRBV7-6 and TRBJ1-1, with D perhaps TRBD1 (5 bases). Germline values: CDR1 SGHVS, CDR2 FNYEAQ. The V end lost 8 bases, the J end lost 11 bases, and 15 bases lay between the germline ends. There are 11 residues in the CDR3. Here the CDR3 DNA reads TGTGCCAGCCGGGTGGGGCCAATCGCTTTCTTT. It yields the protein CASRVGPIAFF.

This rearrangement joins TRBV19 to TRBJ2-5; unclear D gene. The CDR3 contains 14 residues. V was shortened by 3 bases and J by 5 bases, with 13 bases between the two germline ends. Germline CDR1 and CDR2: LNHDA and SQIVND (reference sequence). CDR3 DNA sequence: TGTGCCAGTAGTATTGCCTGGGCTGGGGAGACCCAGTACTTC. It yields the protein CASSIAWAGETQYF. Together with reference TRBV19 and TRBJ2-5, the CDR3 gives the full variable domain: DGGITQSPKYLFRKEGQNVTLSCEQNLNHDAMYWYRQDPGQGLRLIYYSQIVNDFQKGDIAEGYSVSREKKESFPLTVTSAQKNPTAFYLCASSIAWAGETQYFGPGTRLLVL.

In this sample, this clone turned up once. The rearrangement joins TRBV2 to TRBJ2-7, with 10 bases identical to TRBD1. V lost 11 bases and J lost 6; bases outside the gene matches: 7. The CDR3 length is 12 residues. CDR1 is SNHLY and CDR2 is FYNNEI in the germline V gene. The CDR3 DNA sequence: TGTGCCGCACGGGACAGGGGCCCCGAGCAGTACTTC. Translation gives CAARDRGPEQYF.

V gene TRBV5-1 combines with J gene TRBJ1-1, with TRBD1 as a possible D gene (5 bases). The CDR3 runs to 14 residues. Germline lookup yields CDR1 SGHRS and CDR2 YFSETQ. Trimming shortened V by 4 bases and J by 3 bases, and 13 bases separated the two germline ends. CDR3: CASSPWGGDTEAFF. The CDR3 DNA sequence: TGCGCCAGCAGCCCCTGGGGCGGGGACACTGAAGCTTTCTTT.

The chain has TRBV5-1 and TRBJ1-1; TRBD1 matches at 8 bases. With 0 bases clipped from V and 7 bases from J, the junction kept 11 bases outside the gene matches. The CDR3 totals 16 residues. CDR1 SGHRS and CDR2 YFSETQ come from the germline V gene. The CDR3 region has the DNA TGCGCCAGCAGCTTGGGGGAAACAGGGGGAGGTGTTGAAGCTTTCTTT. This sequence encodes CASSLGETGGGVEAFF. The full variable domain, rest sourced from reference TRBV5-1 and TRBJ1-1, is KAGVTQTPRYLIKTRGQQVTLSCSPISGHRSVSWYQQTPGQGLQFLFEYFSETQRNKGNFPGRFSGRQFSNSRSEMNVSTLELGDSALYLCASSLGETGGGVEAFFGQGTRLTVV.

This chain uses TRBV28 with TRBJ2-1; D possibly corresponds to TRBD2 (6 bases). The germline V gene encodes CDR1 MDHEN and CDR2 SYDVKM. The CDR3 length is 14 residues. V lost 3 bases, J lost 3 bases, and 9 bases lay in between. In DNA, the CDR3 is TGTGCCAGCAGTTTTGGAGGGAACTACAATGAGCAGTTCTTC. Protein: CASSFGGNYNEQFF.

The genes are TRBV6-6 and TRBJ1-2, with a weak D call TRBD1 (6 bases). There are 20 residues in the CDR3. V lost 6 bases and J lost 6, with 35 bases in between. Germline V CDR1 and CDR2: MNHNY, SVGAGI (reference sequence). In nucleotides, the CDR3 is TGTGCCAGCAGCCGTAGACCCGGTGGGGGCCCTGGGTTTTCCTCCGATGGCTACACCTTC. Amino acid sequence: CASSRRPGGGPGFSSDGYTF.

This clone is a singleton in its sample. The chain uses TRBV7-2 and TRBJ2-2, with 11 positions matching TRBD2. The germline gives CDR1 SGHTA, CDR2 FQGNSA. V lost 5 bases to trimming and J lost 9 bases; unmatched junction nucleotides: 5. CDR3 length: 14 amino acids. CDR3 residues: CASSRGLAGRELFF. The CDR3 DNA reads as TGTGCCAGCAGCCGTGGACTAGCGGGCAGGGAGCTGTTTTTT.

The chain has TRBV19 and TRBJ2-1; TRBD2 is a possible D gene (6 bases). This CDR3 spans 15 amino acids. V lost 5 bases and J 5 bases, leaving 16 bases between the germline ends. The germline gives CDR1 LNHDA, CDR2 SQIVND (reference sequence). CDR3 in amino acids: CASSWSPLANNEQFF. The CDR3 DNA follows: TGTGCCAGTAGTTGGAGCCCACTAGCCAACAATGAGCAGTTCTTC.

The CDR3 DNA follows: TGCGCCAGCAGCACCGGGACACCTACTAACTATGGCTACACCTTC. It specifies CASSTGTPTNYGYTF. This chain links TRBV5-1 with TRBJ1-2, with a tentative D call TRBD1 (6 bases). Trimming left V 4 bases short and J 0 bases short, with 13 bases between. There are 15 residues in the CDR3. Germline CDR1 reads SGHRS; CDR2 reads YFSETQ.

The chain is built from TRBV30 and TRBJ1-2; TRBD1 might be the D (5 bases). Trimming removed 4 bases from V and 4 bases from J, with 13 bases in between. This CDR3 is built from 13 residues. Germline assignment: CDR1 GTSNPN and CDR2 SVGIG (reference sequence). Written as DNA, the CDR3 is TGTGCCTGGATACCCGGGGGGGGCTATGGCTACACCTTC. Translated: CAWIPGGGYGYTF.

This clone has only a few counts. The CDR3: CASQQGGTNTEAFF. In nucleotides, the CDR3 is TGTGCCAGCCAGCAGGGAGGGACGAACACTGAAGCTTTCTTT. The chain uses TRBV2 and TRBJ1-1; possible D gene TRBD1, 5 bases. The length of the CDR3 is 14 residues. Germline V lookup: CDR1 SNHLY, CDR2 FYNNEI. V dropped 8 bases and J dropped 1 base, with 14 bases sitting between them.

This chain connects TRBV6-5 to TRBJ1-1; D is unresolved. This CDR3 contains 14 residues. Between the trimmed V and J ends, which lost 5 bases and 6 bases, there was a span of 16 bases. Looked up from germline, CDR1 is MNHEY and CDR2 is SVGAGI. In nucleotides, the CDR3 is TGTGCCAGCAGTCTGCGAGGGTTTGGCTCTGAAGCTTTCTTT. It translates to CASSLRGFGSEAFF.

The chain combines TRBV24-1 with TRBJ2-5, with a tentative D call TRBD2 (6 bases). The V end was cut by 0 bases, the J end by 5 bases, with 12 bases between. The CDR3 contains 15 residues. Germline V gene lookup returns CDR1 KGHDR and CDR2 SFDVKD. The CDR3 DNA is TGTGCCACCAGTGATTTGGGCGGGGCCGGTGAGACCCAGTACTTC. This gives the protein CATSDLGGAGETQYF.

V gene TRBV12-5 combines with J gene TRBJ1-1; the D is unclear. The V end was cut by 3 bases, the J end by 7 bases, with 6 bases between. The CDR3 length is 11 residues. Germline V gene lookup returns CDR1 LGHNT and CDR2 FRNRAP. The CDR3 DNA is TGTGCTAGTGGTTTAATGAGTGAAGCTTTCTTT. Translating it yields CASGLMSEAFF.

CDR3 sequence (DNA): TGTGCCAGCAGCTTATGGCAGGGGAGCACTGAAGCTTTCTTT. This encodes CASSLWQGSTEAFF. This chain uses TRBV7-3 with TRBJ1-1; perhaps TRBD1 as D (6 bases). The germline V gene has CDR1 SGHTA and CDR2 FQGTGA. The length of the CDR3 is 14 residues. The germline V and J ends were trimmed by 2 bases and 4 bases, with 11 bases remaining between them.

The rearrangement uses TRBV28 and TRBJ1-1; the D is unclear. CDR3 length: 12 residues. V was cut by 8 bases and J by 1 base, with 8 bases left in between. The germline V gene encodes CDR1 MDHEN and CDR2 SYDVKM. CDR3 in DNA: TGTGCCAGCCACAGACAGAACACTGAAGCTTTCTTT. It specifies CASHRQNTEAFF.